These T cell receptor beta chains were read from a single sample in a study of blood T cell repertoires in COVID-19. Only in-frame clones appear in the TCRdb table, and some are missing; sequencing was by immunoSEQ multiplex PCR. The sample records tens of thousands of clones, about 81% being singletons. Source material: peripheral blood. The origin of the receptors is a human donor in a cohort sampled during active COVID-19. CDR3s include the opening cysteine and the closing phenylalanine or tryptophan. A D gene is named only where the DNA matches it firmly. Expanded clones get a size class; other rows say once, few or many, or leave the size out.

J gene	V gene	clone size	D gene	CDR3 DNA	CDR3 protein
TRBJ1-3	TRBV5-1	few	TRBD1	TGCGCCAGCAGCTCGGGGACAGTTGGAAACACCATATATTTT	CASSSGTVGNTIYF
TRBJ1-1	TRBV7-3	NA	NA	TGTGCCAGCAGCTTCTCCTCCTACACTGAAGCTTTCTTT	CASSFSSYTEAFF
TRBJ1-5	TRBV27	NA	NA	TGTGCCAGCAGTGCTGGACAGCGCAATCAGCCCCAGCATTTT	CASSAGQRNQPQHF
TRBJ2-7	TRBV29-1	once	TRBD2	TGCAGCGTTGAAGGTGCTAGCGGCTACGAGCAGTACTTC	CSVEGASGYEQYF
TRBJ2-3	TRBV28	once	TRBD2	TGTGCCAGCAGTTCCCTAGCGGGGGGTGAAGAGTATTTT	CASSSLAGGEEYF
TRBJ1-5	TRBV20-1	NA	NA	TGCAGTGCTCGACATGGTCAGCCCCAGCATTTT	CSARHGQPQHF
TRBJ1-2	TRBV5-1	NA	NA	TGCGCCAGCAGCTTGACCCAGGGCCAAGGTGGCTACACCTTC	CASSLTQGQGGYTF
TRBJ1-2	TRBV16	many	NA	TGTGCCAGCAGCCAAGTGGCGGGCGGGTATGGCTACACCTTC	CASSQVAGGYGYTF
TRBJ2-1	TRBV7-2	NA	TRBD2	TGTGCCAGCAGCAGGACTAGCGGGGTCTCCTACAATGAGCAGTTCTTC	CASSRTSGVSYNEQFF
TRBJ2-3	TRBV4-1	NA	NA	TGCGCCAGCAGCCAAGAGGCATTTCGGGCAGATACGCAGTATTTT	CASSQEAFRADTQYF
TRBJ1-6	TRBV18	few	NA	TGTGCCACCCGTCAGGGGCTGGGAAATTCACCCCTCCACTTT	CATRQGLGNSPLHF
TRBJ2-3	TRBV14	NA	TRBD2	TGTGCCAGCAGCCAAGCAACTAGCGGGGGAACAGATACGCAGTATTTT	CASSQATSGGTDTQYF
TRBJ2-7	TRBV4-1	NA	TRBD1	TGCGCCAGCAGCCCGGGACAGGGTATTAGTGAAGACGAGCAGTACTTC	CASSPGQGISEDEQYF
TRBJ2-7	TRBV9	NA	NA	TGTGCCAGCAGCGCCGGGACGGACTACTACGAGCAGTACTTC	CASSAGTDYYEQYF
TRBJ2-3	TRBV6-1	NA	NA	TGTGCCAGCAGTGAAATCGGGGACTTCTCCCCAGATACGCAGTATTTT	CASSEIGDFSPDTQYF
TRBJ2-1	TRBV7-6	NA	NA	TGTGCCAGCAGCTTAGGCCCGCAGAATGAGCAGTTCTTC	CASSLGPQNEQFF
TRBJ2-7	TRBV10-2	once	TRBD2	TGCGCCAGCACCCCAGGACTAGCGGGGGCCTACGAGCAGTACTTC	CASTPGLAGAYEQYF
TRBJ1-2	TRBV14	NA	TRBD1	TGTGCCAGCAGCCCGGACAGGACCTATGGCTACACCTTC	CASSPDRTYGYTF
TRBJ2-7	TRBV28	NA	TRBD1	TGTGCCAGCCGAAAGGGGGCACGGTACGAGCAGTACTTC	CASRKGARYEQYF
TRBJ1-2	TRBV19	NA	TRBD1	TGTGCCAGCTCCGGACAGGGGGCGAAGGGCTACACCTTC	CASSGQGAKGYTF
TRBJ2-3	TRBV3-1/TRBV3-2	NA	TRBD2	TGTGCCAGCAGCCACTGGGCCGGGGGGGCCAAAGATACGCAGTATTTT	CASSHWAGGAKDTQYF
TRBJ2-2	TRBV24-1	NA	TRBD1	TGTGCCACCAGTGACGCCGGGACAGGGAGCACCGGGGAGCTGTTTTTT	CATSDAGTGSTGELFF
TRBJ1-6	TRBV6-6	NA	NA	TGTGCCAGCAGTTACCAGGGGTCTTCACCCCTCCACTTT	CASSYQGSSPLHF
TRBJ1-4	TRBV5-1	NA	TRBD1	TGCGCCAGCAGTCTTATGACAGGGGGAAATGAAAAACTGTTTTTT	CASSLMTGGNEKLFF
TRBJ2-7	TRBV7-8	few	NA	TGTGCCAGCACCTCTTACCGCTTGGGGAGCTCCTACGAGCAGTACTTC	CASTSYRLGSSYEQYF
TRBJ1-2	TRBV11-1	NA	NA	TGTGCCAGCAGCCCTGACGGGGACTATGGCTACACCTTC	CASSPDGDYGYTF
TRBJ1-3	TRBV12-3/TRBV12-4	NA	NA	TGTGCCAGCAGTTTCGCAGTGGGAAACACCATATATTTT	CASSFAVGNTIYF
TRBJ2-4	TRBV3-1/TRBV3-2	NA	TRBD1	TGTGCCAGCAGCCACCCCGGGACAGGGGGCATGTACATTCAGTACTTC	CASSHPGTGGMYIQYF
TRBJ1-3	TRBV21-1	once	NA	TGTGCCAGCAGCAACCGGGACAGGGCATGTGGAAACACCATATATTTT	CASSNRDRACGNTIYF
TRBJ1-1	TRBV13	NA	TRBD1	TGTGCCAGCAGCCCACCGGGACAGGGCCCGGACACTGAAGCTTTCTTT	CASSPPGQGPDTEAFF
TRBJ2-1	TRBV2	NA	TRBD2	TGTGCCAGCAGCGCTGCCCTACTAGCGGCCACCTACAATGAGCAGTTCTTC	CASSAALLAATYNEQFF
TRBJ2-7	TRBV30	NA	TRBD1	TGTGCCTGGAGTGTAGGGACAGGAGCCTACGAACAGTACTTC	CAWSVGTGAYEQYF
TRBJ1-5	TRBV7-6	NA	NA	TGTGCCAGCAGCTTATTCAACGAGGATCAGCCCCAGCATTTT	CASSLFNEDQPQHF
TRBJ2-2	TRBV5-1	NA	NA	TGCGCCAGCAGCTTGTTCGTCACCGGGGAGCTGTTTTTT	CASSLFVTGELFF
TRBJ1-1	TRBV5-1	NA	NA	TGCGCCAGCAGCTTGACGGGACACGGCGACACTGAAGCTTTCTTT	CASSLTGHGDTEAFF
TRBJ1-3	TRBV11-2	NA	NA	TGTGCCAGCAGCTTAAACGGGTGGGGAAACACCATATATTTT	CASSLNGWGNTIYF
TRBJ1-4	TRBV24-1	NA	TRBD1	TGTGCCACCAGTGACTCAACAGGGGGTAATGAAAAACTGTTTTTT	CATSDSTGGNEKLFF
TRBJ2-2	TRBV6-5	NA	NA	TGTGCCAGCAGTACAGGGGGGGACACCGGGGAGCTGTTTTTT	CASSTGGDTGELFF
TRBJ2-3	TRBV5-6	NA	TRBD1	TGTGCCAGCAGAGGGGGCGCCGGCACAGATACGCAGTATTTT	CASRGGAGTDTQYF
TRBJ2-7	TRBV5-1	NA	TRBD2	TGCGCCAGCAGCTTCGTCCTAGCGGGGTCGGCTGGGCACGAGCAGTACTTC	CASSFVLAGSAGHEQYF
TRBJ2-1	TRBV5-1	NA	NA	TGCGCCAGCAGCTCGGACACTGGCGATGAGCAGTTCTTC	CASSSDTGDEQFF
TRBJ2-5	TRBV15	NA	NA	TGTGCCACCAGTCGAGGGGGGGGGCAAGAGACCCAGTACTTC	CATSRGGGQETQYF
TRBJ1-4	TRBV11-3	NA	TRBD1	TGTGCCGTCCCCGGGACAGGGGGCAAAAAACTGTTTTTT	CAVPGTGGKKLFF
TRBJ2-7	TRBV4-1	NA	NA	TGCGCCAGCAGCCAAGGAGGACAGATCACCTACGAGCAGTACTTC	CASSQGGQITYEQYF
TRBJ1-2	TRBV5-1	NA	TRBD1	TGCGCCAGCAGCTATACCGGGACAGAGCTCTATGGCTACACCTTC	CASSYTGTELYGYTF
TRBJ1-3	TRBV4-1	NA	NA	TGCGCCAGCAGCCGCGGGCTTACTGGAAACACCATATATTTT	CASSRGLTGNTIYF
TRBJ2-2	TRBV30	NA	NA	TGTGCCTGGAGTGTAATCGGGAACACCGGGGAGCTGTTTTTT	CAWSVIGNTGELFF
TRBJ2-7	TRBV7-3	NA	TRBD2	TGTGCCAGCAGCTTGGGGGAGGGCTACGAGCAGTACTTC	CASSLGEGYEQYF
TRBJ2-1	TRBV27	NA	NA	TGTGCCAGCAGACGACCCTCCTGGGGGCAGGGTGATGAGCAGTTCTTC	CASRRPSWGQGDEQFF
TRBJ2-1	TRBV5-1	NA	TRBD2	TGCGCCAGCAGGGATCTAGCGGGGGCCGAGCAGTTCTTC	CASRDLAGAEQFF
TRBJ1-2	TRBV5-1	NA	NA	TGCGCCAGCATCCGGGACACCGACCAAGGAGGCTACACCTTC	CASIRDTDQGGYTF
TRBJ1-5	TRBV4-1	few	NA	TGCGCCAGCAGCCTAACAAGGGGCTCCAATCAGCCCCAGCATTTT	CASSLTRGSNQPQHF
TRBJ1-2	TRBV5-1	NA	TRBD1	TGCGCCAGCAGCCTCGGACAGGGGGTGGTGGCCTATGGCTACACCTTC	CASSLGQGVVAYGYTF
TRBJ2-1	TRBV7-6	once	TRBD2	TGTGCCAGCAGCTTACACCCTTATGGGGCGGGGGGGAACAATGAGCAGTTCTTC	CASSLHPYGAGGNNEQFF
TRBJ2-3	TRBV3-1/TRBV3-2	NA	NA	TGTGCCAGCAGCCAAGGAGCCACAGATACGCAGTATTTT	CASSQGATDTQYF
TRBJ1-5	TRBV2	few	NA	TGTGCCAGCAGTGAACAAGGGGCAGGACAGCCCCAGCATTTT	CASSEQGAGQPQHF
TRBJ1-5	TRBV30	NA	NA	TGTGCCTGGAGTCAGAGCAATCAGCCCCAGCATTTT	CAWSQSNQPQHF
TRBJ1-1	TRBV4-1	NA	NA	TGCGCCAGCAGCCTTGGGAGGGGAACTGAAGCTTTCTTT	CASSLGRGTEAFF
TRBJ2-1	TRBV5-1	NA	TRBD2	TGCGCCAGCAGCCCTGGTGGGACTAGCTTCCCGTTCTTC	CASSPGGTSFPFF
TRBJ2-5	TRBV3-1/TRBV3-2	NA	NA	TGTGCCAGCAGCCAAGATCAGGGCCCGCAAGAGACCCAGTACTTC	CASSQDQGPQETQYF